Presented here are 27 T cell receptor beta chains from one specimen sequenced in a study of cytomegalovirus exposure and HLA in healthy donors. The primer mix had 60 Vbeta and 13 Jbeta primers. Profiled with immunoSEQ multiplex PCR; TCRdb holds only in-frame clones, not every one. Here the sample spans 190,000 or so clones, roughly 78% being singletons. Material for sequencing was PBMCs. These receptors were collected from a boy between 10 and 17 years old in good health and CMV-seronegative.

J is TRBJ2-2 and V is TRBV19; D gene uncertain. The CDR3 consists of 14 residues. The ends were cut back, 3 bases at V and 4 bases at J, with 9 bases in the middle. Germline CDR1 LNHDA, CDR2 SQIVND (reference sequence). The CDR3 bases are TGTGCCAGTAGTATGGCCATTTCCACCGGGGAGCTGTTTTTT. This translates into CASSMAISTGELFF.

The V gene is TRBV2, the J gene TRBJ1-1, with D perhaps TRBD1 (6 bases). The CDR3 length is 14 residues. Deletions cut 6 bases from V and 0 bases from J, with 11 bases between. Looked up from germline, CDR1 is SNHLY and CDR2 is FYNNEI. The CDR3 DNA follows: TGTGCCAGCAGGCGGGGGGCGGTGAACACTGAAGCTTTCTTT. It specifies CASRRGAVNTEAFF.

This chain connects TRBV13 to TRBJ1-1; TRBD1 is a possible D gene (6 bases). Per the germline V gene, CDR1 is PRHDT and CDR2 is FYEKMQ (reference sequence). The length of the CDR3 is 14 residues. Trimming removed 5 bases from V and 5 bases from J, with 15 bases in between. The CDR3 sequence: CASSRGAVRTEAFF. DNA for the CDR3: TGTGCCAGCAGCCGGGGGGCTGTGCGTACTGAAGCTTTCTTT. The full variable domain, its missing parts supplied by reference TRBV13 and TRBJ1-1, is AAGVIQSPRHLIKEKRETATLKCYPIPRHDTVYWYQQGPGQDPQFLISFYEKMQSDKGSIPDRFSAQQFSDYHSELNMSSLELGDSALYFCASSRGAVRTEAFFGQGTRLTVV.

The V call is TRBV7-3, the J call TRBJ2-3; 9 bases line up with TRBD2. CDR3 length: 15 residues. After removal of 4 bases from V and 4 bases from J, the junction contained 6 bases not matched to a gene. Germline CDR1 SGHTA, CDR2 FQGTGA. The CDR3 protein is CASSSIAGAPDTQYF. The CDR3, as DNA: TGTGCCAGCAGCTCAATAGCGGGAGCGCCAGATACGCAGTATTTT.

A word on this clone: In the same sample, other DNA sequences code for this CDR3. The chain has TRBV10-3 and TRBJ1-2; D call uncertain. V lost 0 bases to trimming and J lost 0 bases, with 8 bases between them. The CDR3 is made up of 15 amino acids. Germline lookup yields CDR1 ENHRY and CDR2 SYGVKD. The CDR3 is CAISESPGANYGYTF. The CDR3 DNA reads as TGTGCCATCAGTGAGTCACCCGGAGCTAACTATGGCTACACCTTC.

The chain couples TRBV7-9 to TRBJ1-1, with D possibly matching TRBD1 (5 bases). CDR1 is SEHNR, CDR2 FQNEAQ, per germline (reference sequence). Between the trimmed V and J ends, which lost 1 base and 7 bases, there was a span of 13 bases. The CDR3 contains 14 residues. In DNA form, the CDR3 reads TGTGCCAGCAGCTTAGATACCAGGGCCCATGAAGCTTTCTTT. Translation: CASSLDTRAHEAFF.

This chain links TRBV6-4 with TRBJ1-2; D is unresolved. Per the germline V gene, CDR1 is MRHNA and CDR2 is SNTAGT. The ends were cut back, 0 bases at V and 4 bases at J, with 12 bases in the middle. The CDR3 sequence is 15 residues long. The DNA for the CDR3 is TGTGCCAGCAGTGACTCCCCCGGGTCGATCTATGGCTACACCTTC. It yields the protein CASSDSPGSIYGYTF.

V gene TRBV7-3 combines with J gene TRBJ2-1; 12 bases map to TRBD1. Germline V CDR1 and CDR2: SGHTA, FQGTGA. V shed 2 bases and J 9 bases; nucleotides not matched to a gene: 8. The CDR3 consists of 16 residues. This chain's CDR3 is CASSLQPGQGAIEQFF. CDR3 nucleotides: TGTGCCAGCAGCTTACAACCGGGACAGGGGGCAATTGAGCAGTTCTTC.

The rearrangement links TRBV30 to TRBJ2-5; 7 bases agree with TRBD1. The DNA end lines up better with TRBJ2-7; the J call may be wrong. CDR1 and CDR2 (germline): GTSNPN, SVGIG (reference sequence). The CDR3 extends over 14 amino acids. CDR3 sequence reads: CAWSPDRVSYEQYF. CDR3 bases: TGTGCCTGGAGTCCCGACAGGGTATCCTACGAGCAGTACTTC.

The rearrangement uses TRBV7-9 and TRBJ1-5; TRBD1 agrees at 9 bases. The CDR3 sequence is 17 residues long. After removal of 1 base from V and 8 bases from J, the junction contained 12 bases not matched to a gene. Germline loops: CDR1 SEHNR, CDR2 FQNEAQ (reference sequence). CDR3 sequence: CASSLVLPGQGGEPQHF. The CDR3 DNA follows: TGTGCCAGCAGCTTAGTACTGCCGGGACAGGGAGGAGAGCCCCAGCATTTT.

A single count supports this clone. This rearrangement joins TRBV4-3 to TRBJ2-5; 7 bases line up with TRBD2. With 0 bases clipped from V and 5 bases from J, the junction kept 6 bases outside the gene matches. The CDR3 runs 15 residues. From germline, CDR1 is LGHNA and CDR2 YSLEER. The CDR3 DNA reads as TGCGCCAGCAGCCAAGATGTAGGACTAGGCGAGACCCAGTACTTC. Translated: CASSQDVGLGETQYF.

The V gene is TRBV7-2, the J gene TRBJ1-1, with TRBD1 matching over 7 bases. The CDR3 has 15 amino acids. The germline V gene has CDR1 SGHTA and CDR2 FQGNSA. The J segment lost 4 bases and the V segment lost 1 base, leaving 6 bases of the junction unmatched. The CDR3 loop is CASSLVGQVFTEAFF. As DNA, the CDR3 is TGTGCCAGCAGCTTAGTCGGACAGGTATTCACTGAAGCTTTCTTT. Filled out from reference TRBV7-2 and TRBJ1-1, the complete variable domain reads GAGVSQSPSNKVTEKGKDVELRCDPISGHTALYWYRQSLGQGLEFLIYFQGNSAPDKSGLPSDRFSAERTGGSVSTLTIQRTQQEDSAVYLCASSLVGQVFTEAFFGQGTRLTVV.

This chain uses TRBV7-6 with TRBJ2-7; D remains unclear. The CDR3 spans 13 residues. CDR1 SGHVS and CDR2 FNYEAQ come from the germline V gene. Trimming took off 6 bases at V and 3 bases at J, with 12 bases between the two ends. CDR3 in DNA: TGTGCCAGCAGTGCACTAAGTAACTACGAGCAGTACTTC. Translated: CASSALSNYEQYF.

This clone was counted a few times. The rearrangement uses TRBV30 and TRBJ2-7, with D perhaps TRBD2 (5 bases). The V end was cut by 1 base, the J end by 5 bases, with 18 bases between. Germline V gene sequence: CDR1 GTSNPN, CDR2 SVGIG (reference sequence). The CDR3 length is 15 residues. The chain's CDR3 is CAWSAYQFGSDEQYF. The CDR3 DNA reads TGTGCCTGGAGTGCCTATCAGTTTGGTAGCGACGAGCAGTACTTC.

CDR3: CAWSVPPTGQNTEAFF. The CDR3 coding sequence is TGTGCCTGGAGTGTACCCCCTACAGGCCAGAACACTGAAGCTTTCTTT. The V call is TRBV30, the J call TRBJ1-1; possible D gene TRBD1, 5 bases. The CDR3 is 16 residues long. The V and J ends lost 0 bases and 1 base respectively, with 15 bases between them. Per the germline V gene, CDR1 is GTSNPN and CDR2 is SVGIG (reference sequence).

J is TRBJ1-5 and V is TRBV28; possible D gene TRBD1, 5 bases. V shed 6 bases and J shed 4 bases, with 13 bases lying between them. Germline assignment: CDR1 MDHEN and CDR2 SYDVKM. The CDR3 is 14 residues long. Written as DNA, the CDR3 is TGTGCCAGCAGCCCCGTCGACAGTAATCAGCCCCAGCATTTT. The encoded protein is CASSPVDSNQPQHF.

This chain connects TRBV6-1 to TRBJ1-1; D gene unclear. Per the germline V gene, CDR1 is MNHNS and CDR2 is SASEGT. The CDR3 totals 15 residues. V was cut by 8 bases and J by 0 bases, with 16 bases left in between. CDR3 coding DNA: TGTGCCAGCGAGACCACACAGACCCTGAACACTGAAGCTTTCTTT. The encoded protein is CASETTQTLNTEAFF.

This clone occurred a few times. The V gene is TRBV19, the J gene TRBJ2-7, with TRBD2 identical over 7 bases. CDR1 is LNHDA and CDR2 is SQIVND in the germline V gene (reference sequence). After removal of 6 bases from V and 0 bases from J, the junction contained 8 bases not matched to a gene. This CDR3 is 15 amino acids long. CDR3 residues: CASSPYSSGSYEQYF. The CDR3 coding sequence is TGTGCCAGTAGCCCCTATTCTAGCGGCTCCTACGAGCAGTACTTC.

This chain links TRBV29-1 with TRBJ1-3, with a tentative D call TRBD1 (5 bases). Germline values: CDR1 SQVTM, CDR2 ANQGSEA. The CDR3 is 13 amino acids. Trimming left V 3 bases short and J 0 bases short, with 6 bases between. The chain's CDR3 is CSVEGGSGNTIYF. CDR3 coding DNA: TGCAGCGTTGAGGGGGGCTCTGGAAACACCATATATTTT.

The chain joins TRBV6-5 to TRBJ1-2; 8 nucleotides match TRBD1. From germline, CDR1 is MNHEY and CDR2 SVGAGI. The junction had 7 bases not matched to a gene; V was cut back by 2 bases and J by 8 bases. The CDR3 has 14 amino acids. In nucleotides, the CDR3 is TGTGCCAGCAGTTACGCGACAGGGGCCATGGGCTACACCTTC. Amino acids: CASSYATGAMGYTF.

The CDR3: CASSKPPGQVSSPLHF. In DNA form, the CDR3 reads TGTGCCAGCAGTAAACCCCCGGGACAGGTATCCTCACCCCTCCACTTT. This chain links TRBV6-6 with TRBJ1-6, with 8 bases that match TRBD1. V gave up 5 bases and J gave up 10 bases; unmatched junction bases: 13. Germline V gene sequence: CDR1 MNHNY, CDR2 SVGAGI (reference sequence). The CDR3 totals 16 residues.

This clone was counted once. V is TRBV7-2 and J is TRBJ1-1; D is unclear. CDR3 length: 15 residues. V lost 4 bases and J 11 bases, leaving 23 bases between the germline ends. Germline CDR1 is SGHTA and CDR2 is FQGNSA. The CDR3 here is CASSSDNIIDREAFF. CDR3 coding DNA: TGTGCCAGCAGCTCAGACAATATTATAGACCGGGAGGCTTTCTTT.

As for this clone: In the same sample, other DNA sequences code for this CDR3. The J gene is TRBJ1-2, the V gene TRBV6-1; 8 nucleotides agree with TRBD1. Losses at the gene ends were 5 bases for V and 4 bases for J; bases not matched to a gene: 3. The germline gives CDR1 MNHNS, CDR2 SASEGT. This CDR3 has 13 residues. CDR3 nucleotides: TGTGCCAGCAGTCCCGACAGGGGCTATGGCTACACCTTC. Translation gives CASSPDRGYGYTF.

This chain connects TRBV27 to TRBJ2-1; TRBD2 might be the D (5 bases). This CDR3 is built from 17 residues. V was pared by 5 bases and J by 6 bases, with 23 bases between. Germline CDR1 reads MNHEY; CDR2 reads SMNVEV (reference sequence). The CDR3 protein is CASSARSAGIGANEQFF. The CDR3 region has the DNA TGTGCCAGCAGTGCCAGATCCGCGGGTATTGGTGCCAATGAGCAGTTCTTC.

The chain has TRBV4-1 and TRBJ2-5, with a tentative D call TRBD2 (6 bases). Germline V gives CDR1 MGHRA, CDR2 YSYEKL. The CDR3 loop spans 16 amino acids. Deletions cut 1 base from V and 4 bases from J, with 16 bases between. This CDR3 is CASSQAGVFYGETQYF. The CDR3 DNA reads as TGCGCCAGCAGCCAAGCGGGGGTGTTTTATGGAGAGACCCAGTACTTC.

This rearrangement joins TRBV30 to TRBJ1-2; TRBD1 agrees at 11 bases. The CDR3 runs 16 residues. Germline V gene data show CDR1 as GTSNPN and CDR2 as SVGIG (reference sequence). Germline trimming cut 0 bases from V and 2 bases from J; bases unmatched to any gene: 5. The CDR3 bases are TGTGCCTGGAGTGTCAGGACAGGGGGCATCAACTATGGCTACACCTTC. Its translation is CAWSVRTGGINYGYTF.

The gene calls are TRBV6-6 and TRBJ2-1; 8 bases match TRBD1. V dropped 1 base and J dropped 7; count of bases not matched to a gene: 6. This CDR3 is built from 15 residues. Germline CDR1 MNHNY, CDR2 SVGAGI (reference sequence). This CDR3 is CASSYLEGQANEQFF. CDR3 bases: TGTGCCAGCAGTTACTTGGAGGGACAGGCGAATGAGCAGTTCTTC.